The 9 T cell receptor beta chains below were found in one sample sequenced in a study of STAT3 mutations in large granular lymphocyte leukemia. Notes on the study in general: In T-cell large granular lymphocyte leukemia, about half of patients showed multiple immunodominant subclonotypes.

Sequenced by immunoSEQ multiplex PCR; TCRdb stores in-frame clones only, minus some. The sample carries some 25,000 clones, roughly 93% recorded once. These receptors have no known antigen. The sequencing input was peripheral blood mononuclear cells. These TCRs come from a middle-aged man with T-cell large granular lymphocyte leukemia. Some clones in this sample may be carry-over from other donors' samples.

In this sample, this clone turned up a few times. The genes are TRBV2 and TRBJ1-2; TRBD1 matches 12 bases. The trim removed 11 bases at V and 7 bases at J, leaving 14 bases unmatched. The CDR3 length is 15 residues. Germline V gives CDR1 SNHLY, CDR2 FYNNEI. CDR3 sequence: CAGPGQGARKGGYTF. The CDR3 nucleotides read TGTGCCGGACCGGGACAGGGGGCAAGGAAGGGTGGCTACACCTTC.

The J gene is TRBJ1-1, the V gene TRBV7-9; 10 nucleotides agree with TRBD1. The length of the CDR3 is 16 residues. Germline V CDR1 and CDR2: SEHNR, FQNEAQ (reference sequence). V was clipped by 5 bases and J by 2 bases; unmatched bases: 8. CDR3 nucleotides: TGTGCCAGCAGCCATTGGGGACAGGGGACCAACACTGAAGCTTTCTTT. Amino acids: CASSHWGQGTNTEAFF.

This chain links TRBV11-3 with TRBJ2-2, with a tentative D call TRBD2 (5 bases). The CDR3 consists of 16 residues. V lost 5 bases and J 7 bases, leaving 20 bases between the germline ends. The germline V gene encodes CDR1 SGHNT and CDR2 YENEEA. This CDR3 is CASSRTGYEVGGELFF. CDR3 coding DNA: TGTGCCAGCAGCCGGACGGGATATGAAGTTGGCGGGGAGCTGTTTTTT.

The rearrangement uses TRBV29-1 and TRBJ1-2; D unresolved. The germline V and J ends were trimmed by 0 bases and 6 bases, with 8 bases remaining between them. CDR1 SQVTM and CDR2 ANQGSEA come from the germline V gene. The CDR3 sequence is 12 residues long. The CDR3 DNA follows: TGCAGCGTTGAAGATTCGGAAAATGGCTACACCTTC. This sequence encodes CSVEDSENGYTF.

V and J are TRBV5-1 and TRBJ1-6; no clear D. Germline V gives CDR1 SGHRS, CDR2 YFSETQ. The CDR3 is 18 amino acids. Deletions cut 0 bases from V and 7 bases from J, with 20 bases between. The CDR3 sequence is CASSLVLYSDAPNSPLHF. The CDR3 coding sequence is TGCGCCAGCAGCTTGGTCCTCTATTCGGACGCACCAAATTCACCCCTCCACTTT.

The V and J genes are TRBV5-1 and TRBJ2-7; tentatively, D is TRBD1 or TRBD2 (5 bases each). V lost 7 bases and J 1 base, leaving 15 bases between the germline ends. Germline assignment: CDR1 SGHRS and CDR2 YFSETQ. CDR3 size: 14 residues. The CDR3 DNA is TGCGCCAGCGCTTTAGGGGACCGATCCTACGAGCAGTACTTC. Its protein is CASALGDRSYEQYF.

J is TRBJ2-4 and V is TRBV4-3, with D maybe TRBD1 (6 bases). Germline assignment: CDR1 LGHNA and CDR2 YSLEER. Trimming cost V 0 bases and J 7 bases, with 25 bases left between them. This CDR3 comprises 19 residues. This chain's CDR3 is CASSQDVWTATLVGNIQYF. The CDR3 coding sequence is TGCGCCAGCAGCCAAGATGTTTGGACAGCTACATTGGTTGGGAACATTCAGTACTTC.

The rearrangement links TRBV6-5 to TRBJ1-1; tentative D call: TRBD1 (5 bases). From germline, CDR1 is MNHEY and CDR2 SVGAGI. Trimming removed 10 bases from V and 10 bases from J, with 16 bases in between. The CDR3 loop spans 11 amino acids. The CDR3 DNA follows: TGTGCCACCCAGGACACACGAGGAGCTTTCTTT. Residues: CATQDTRGAFF.

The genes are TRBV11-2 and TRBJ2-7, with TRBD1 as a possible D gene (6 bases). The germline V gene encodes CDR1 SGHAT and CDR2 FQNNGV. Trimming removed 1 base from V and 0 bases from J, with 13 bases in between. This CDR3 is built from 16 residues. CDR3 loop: CASSLGGQAYSYEQYF. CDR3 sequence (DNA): TGTGCCAGCAGCTTAGGGGGGCAGGCTTACTCCTACGAGCAGTACTTC.